The 22 T cell receptor beta chains below were found in one sample sequenced in a study of T cell responses to AZD1222 COVID-19 vaccine. The data were produced by immunoSEQ multiplex PCR, yet TCRdb's version contains in-frame clones alone and is incomplete. The data show around 99,000 clones, with 88% seen just once and over 10% held by the top ten. The sample was peripheral blood, taken on day 0 of MenACWY control vaccination. These receptors came from an adult in good health.

V is TRBV2 and J is TRBJ2-7, with TRBD2 matching 11 bases. The CDR3 spans 13 residues. The germline V gene has CDR1 SNHLY and CDR2 FYNNEI. The V and J ends lost 6 bases and 7 bases, in that order; junction bases with no gene match: 5. The DNA of the CDR3 is TGTGCCAGCAGCGGTCGACTAGCGGGGGAGCAGTACTTC. Protein product: CASSGRLAGEQYF.

The chain combines TRBV6-2 or TRBV6-3 with TRBJ1-2; D is possibly TRBD1 (6 bases). The ends were cut back, 6 bases at V and 4 bases at J, with 24 bases in the middle. This CDR3 has 17 residues. Germline V gene data show CDR1 as MNHEY and CDR2 as SVGEGT. CDR3 sequence: CASSPTLLDRSFYGYTF. The DNA for the CDR3 is TGTGCCAGCAGCCCAACATTACTCGACAGGTCCTTCTATGGCTACACCTTC.

The chain recombines TRBV28 with TRBJ1-2; D remains ambiguous. V dropped 6 bases and J dropped 1 base, with 6 bases sitting between them. Germline lookup yields CDR1 MDHEN and CDR2 SYDVKM. The CDR3 is made up of 12 amino acids. The DNA for the CDR3 is TGTGCCAGCAGACGGGTTAACTATGGCTACACCTTC. Its protein product is CASRRVNYGYTF.

The sample holds one count of this clone. The V and J genes are TRBV6-6 and TRBJ2-1; D is perhaps TRBD2 (7 bases). The V gene lost 6 bases and the J gene lost 0 bases, with 27 bases spanning the gap. Per germline, CDR1 MNHNY and CDR2 SVGAGI (reference sequence). The CDR3 runs 20 residues. The CDR3 protein is CASSGLCGGGPQSSYNEQFF. The CDR3 bases are TGTGCCAGCAGCGGACTATGTGGCGGGGGCCCTCAGAGCTCCTACAATGAGCAGTTCTTC.

The chain has TRBV5-4 and TRBJ2-1; 13 bases line up with TRBD2. The trim removed 4 bases at V and 0 bases at J, leaving 7 bases unmatched. CDR1 is SGHNT and CDR2 is YYREEE in the germline V gene (reference sequence). The CDR3 loop spans 18 amino acids. For the CDR3, the DNA is TGTGCCAGCAGCAGGACTAGCGGGAGTCAGGCCTCCTACAATGAGCAGTTCTTC. It codes for CASSRTSGSQASYNEQFF. The full variable domain, rest sourced from reference TRBV5-4 and TRBJ2-1, is ETGVTQSPTHLIKTRGQQVTLRCSSQSGHNTVSWYQQALGQGPQFIFQYYREEENGRGNFPPRFSGLQFPNYSSELNVNALELDDSALYLCASSRTSGSQASYNEQFFGPGTRLTVL.

V and J are TRBV28 and TRBJ2-7; D ambiguous. Germline V gives CDR1 MDHEN, CDR2 SYDVKM. CDR3 length equals 9 residues. V was shortened by 11 bases and J by 3 bases, with 5 bases between the two germline ends. This chain's CDR3 is CAGSYEQYF. The CDR3 region has the DNA TGTGCCGGAAGCTACGAGCAGTACTTC.

V is TRBV9 and J is TRBJ1-1; perhaps TRBD1 as D (6 bases). V was pared by 7 bases and J by 0 bases, with 10 bases between. The CDR3 extends over 13 amino acids. The V gene's germline CDR1 is SGDLS and CDR2 YYNGEE. CDR3 DNA: TGTGCCAGCGGATCAGGGGTGAACACTGAAGCTTTCTTT. Its translation is CASGSGVNTEAFF.

This sequence joins TRBV5-1 and TRBJ2-7; the match to TRBD1 covers 10 bases. Losses at the gene ends were 0 bases for V and 6 bases for J; bases not matched to a gene: 6. This CDR3 has 15 amino acids. The germline V gene has CDR1 SGHRS and CDR2 YFSETQ. The CDR3, as DNA: TGCGCCAGCAGCTTGGACGGGACAGGGGTTGGCGAGCAGTACTTC. Translating gives CASSLDGTGVGEQYF.

The chain links TRBV9 to TRBJ1-1; the D gene is possibly TRBD1 (5 bases). Trimming took 0 bases from V and 2 from J, leaving 8 bases between them. This CDR3 has 14 amino acids. Per the germline V gene, CDR1 is SGDLS and CDR2 is YYNGEE. This CDR3 is CASSVETVNTEAFF. CDR3 nucleotides: TGTGCCAGCAGCGTAGAGACAGTTAACACTGAAGCTTTCTTT.

This clone was seen a single time. The chain recombines TRBV4-1 with TRBJ1-5; 8 bases line up with TRBD1. The germline V gene encodes CDR1 MGHRA and CDR2 YSYEKL. The CDR3 is 15 amino acids. J gave up 4 bases and V 2 bases, and 4 bases lay outside the gene matches. CDR3 in DNA: TGCGCCAGCAGCCAATTCCAGGGGGCAAATCAGCCCCAGCATTTT. This codes for CASSQFQGANQPQHF.

The chain recombines TRBV11-2 with TRBJ1-2; D unresolved. CDR1 and CDR2 (germline): SGHAT, FQNNGV. The CDR3 contains 12 residues. The V end lost 1 base, the J end lost 8 bases, and 8 bases lay between the germline ends. The CDR3 spells CASSLVLSGYTF. The CDR3 DNA is TGTGCCAGCAGCTTAGTTCTCTCGGGCTACACCTTC.

V is TRBV28 and J is TRBJ1-5, with D maybe TRBD1 (5 bases). The ends were cut back, 6 bases at V and 0 bases at J, with 9 bases in the middle. The germline CDR1 and CDR2 sequences are MDHEN and SYDVKM. CDR3 size: 14 residues. The CDR3 region has the DNA TGTGCCAGCAGCCAGGGTCATAGCAATCAGCCCCAGCATTTT. This encodes CASSQGHSNQPQHF. The whole variable domain, filled in from reference TRBV28 and TRBJ1-5, reads DVKVTQSSRYLVKRTGEKVFLECVQDMDHENMFWYRQDPGLGLRLIYFSYDVKMKEKGDIPEGYSVSREKKERFSLILESASTNQTSMYLCASSQGHSNQPQHFGDGTRLSIL.

The CDR3 is CASSSQGINEKLFF. The CDR3 region has the DNA TGTGCCAGCAGCTCTCAGGGGATTAATGAAAAACTGTTTTTT. The chain uses TRBV7-9 and TRBJ1-4, with D possibly TRBD1 on 6 matching bases. The CDR3 loop spans 14 amino acids. Trimming took off 4 bases at V and 4 bases at J, with 10 bases between the two ends. Germline V gene data show CDR1 as SEHNR and CDR2 as FQNEAQ (reference sequence).

V is TRBV18 and J is TRBJ2-1, with TRBD2 matching over 13 bases. The CDR3 covers 21 residues. Germline-derived CDR1 and CDR2 are KGHSH and LQKENI. The ends lost 4 bases at V and 6 bases at J; junction bases unmatched: 21. The CDR3 is CASSRLAPGTSGTRGVNEQFF. The CDR3 nucleotides read TGTGCCAGCTCACGACTAGCCCCCGGGACTAGCGGGACCCGGGGGGTCAATGAGCAGTTCTTC.

The table lists this clone with a few counts. The V call is TRBV15, the J call TRBJ1-4; D gene unclear. CDR1 LNHNV and CDR2 YYDKDF come from the germline V gene (reference sequence). Trimming took off 3 bases at V and 8 bases at J, with 10 bases between the two ends. The CDR3 has 13 residues. The DNA for the CDR3 is TGTGCCACCAGCAGGGTTCTGGGGGAAAAACTGTTTTTT. Its protein product is CATSRVLGEKLFF. Looking up the rest from reference TRBV15 and TRBJ1-4 gives the full variable domain: DAMVIQNPRYQVTQFGKPVTLSCSQTLNHNVMYWYQQKSSQAPKLLFHYYDKDFNNEADTPDNFQSRRPNTSFCFLDIRSPGLGDTAMYLCATSRVLGEKLFFGSGTQLSVL.

The gene calls are TRBV28 and TRBJ1-5; 12 bases fit TRBD1. V trimming: 8 bases; J trimming: 6 bases; junction bases outside the gene matches: 5. CDR3 length: 14 residues. CDR1 and CDR2 from the germline V gene are MDHEN and SYDVKM. CDR3 loop: CASGTGGAGQPQHF. The CDR3 DNA sequence: TGTGCCAGCGGGACAGGGGGCGCGGGTCAGCCCCAGCATTTT.

This clone showed up just once. The V call is TRBV28, the J call TRBJ1-2, with a tentative D call TRBD1 (6 bases). Trimming pared 9 bases from V and 2 bases from J, leaving 13 bases between. The length of the CDR3 is 13 residues. CDR1 and CDR2 from the germline V gene are MDHEN and SYDVKM. CDR3 nucleotides: TGTGCCAGTGTCCGAGGGGGGAACTATGGCTACACCTTC. Amino acid sequence: CASVRGGNYGYTF.

V gene TRBV7-2 combines with J gene TRBJ1-1, with D perhaps TRBD1 (6 bases). CDR1 is SGHTA, CDR2 FQGNSA, per germline. Trimming removed 4 bases at V and 5 bases at J, with 14 bases between. The CDR3 spans 14 residues. CDR3 sequence: CASSYRASRTEAFF. Written as DNA, the CDR3 is TGTGCCAGCAGCTACAGGGCCTCACGGACTGAAGCTTTCTTT.

The rearrangement joins TRBV11-2 to TRBJ1-6; 9 bases align to TRBD1. Germline assignment: CDR1 SGHAT and CDR2 FQNNGV. The J segment lost 12 bases and the V segment lost 5 bases, leaving 5 bases of the junction unmatched. The CDR3 contains 13 residues. In DNA form, the CDR3 reads TGTGCCAGCAGCCTCCGGGACAGGGAACCCCTCCACTTT. This codes for CASSLRDREPLHF.

This CDR3 reads CASSEEYSTDSGELFF. CDR3 coding DNA: TGTGCCAGCAGTGAAGAATATAGCACAGACTCCGGGGAGCTGTTTTTT. The chain has TRBV25-1 and TRBJ2-2; D call uncertain. Trimming stripped 2 bases from V and 6 bases from J, with 16 bases between. The CDR3 spans 16 residues. Germline V gene lookup returns CDR1 MGHDK and CDR2 SYGVNS.

The V call is TRBV21-1, the J call TRBJ2-1; TRBD2 is the table's D call and was not checked against the DNA. TRBV21-1 is annotated as a pseudogene. CDR3 length equals 14 residues. CDR3 DNA sequence: TGTGCCAGCTTGGCGGCTTACTCCTACAATGAGCAGTTCTTC. Translating gives CASLAAYSYNEQFF.

CDR3 region: CASSSQGDTEAFF. The CDR3 DNA sequence: TGTGCCAGCAGCTCCCAGGGGGACACTGAAGCTTTCTTT. This chain joins TRBV7-2 and TRBJ1-1, with 7 bases lining up with TRBD1. The CDR3 is made up of 13 amino acids. Trimming took 4 bases from V and 3 from J; bases not matched to a gene: 2. CDR1 is SGHTA, CDR2 FQGNSA, per germline.